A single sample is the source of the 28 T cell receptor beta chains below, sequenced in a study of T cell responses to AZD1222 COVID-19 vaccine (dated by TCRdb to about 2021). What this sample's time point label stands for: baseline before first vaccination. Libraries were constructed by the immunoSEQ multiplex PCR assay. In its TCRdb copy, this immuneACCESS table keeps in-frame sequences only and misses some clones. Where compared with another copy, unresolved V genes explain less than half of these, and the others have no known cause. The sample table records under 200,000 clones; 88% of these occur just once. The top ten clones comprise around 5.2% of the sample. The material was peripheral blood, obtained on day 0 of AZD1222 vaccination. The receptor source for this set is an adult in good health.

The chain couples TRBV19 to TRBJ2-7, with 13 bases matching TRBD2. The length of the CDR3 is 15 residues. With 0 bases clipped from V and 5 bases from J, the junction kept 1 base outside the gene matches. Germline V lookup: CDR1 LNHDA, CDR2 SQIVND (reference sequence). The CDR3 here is CASSIDGTSGDEQYF. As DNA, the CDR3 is TGTGCCAGTAGTATAGATGGGACTAGCGGGGACGAGCAGTACTTC.

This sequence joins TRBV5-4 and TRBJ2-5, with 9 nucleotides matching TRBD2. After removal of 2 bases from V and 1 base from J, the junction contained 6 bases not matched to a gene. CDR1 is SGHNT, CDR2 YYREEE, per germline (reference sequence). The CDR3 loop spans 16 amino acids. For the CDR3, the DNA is TGTGCCAGCAGCTTACGTGGCGGGGGGGCCCAAGAGACCCAGTACTTC. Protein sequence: CASSLRGGGAQETQYF.

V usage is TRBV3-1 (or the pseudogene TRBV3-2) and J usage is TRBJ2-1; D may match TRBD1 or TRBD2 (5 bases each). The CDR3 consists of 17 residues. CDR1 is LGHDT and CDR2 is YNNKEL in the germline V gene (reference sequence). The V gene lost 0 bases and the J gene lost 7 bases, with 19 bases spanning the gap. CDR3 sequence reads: CASSQESEGLWTNEQFF. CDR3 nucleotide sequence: TGTGCCAGCAGCCAAGAAAGTGAGGGTTTATGGACAAATGAGCAGTTCTTC.

In nucleotides, the CDR3 is TGTGCCAGCAGCTCCGGGATTTCCTACGAGCAGTACTTC. Translating it yields CASSSGISYEQYF. The chain carries TRBV5-6 and TRBJ2-7; possible D gene TRBD2, 5 bases. Germline V gives CDR1 SGHDT, CDR2 YYEEEE. The CDR3 covers 13 residues. The V gene lost 3 bases and the J gene lost 1 base, with 8 bases spanning the gap.

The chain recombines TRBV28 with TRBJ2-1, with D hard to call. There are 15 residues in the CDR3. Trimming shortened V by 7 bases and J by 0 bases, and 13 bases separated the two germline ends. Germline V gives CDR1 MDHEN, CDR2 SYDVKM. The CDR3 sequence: CASTSGVRSYNEQFF. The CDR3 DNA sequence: TGTGCCAGCACCTCAGGAGTGCGCTCCTACAATGAGCAGTTCTTC. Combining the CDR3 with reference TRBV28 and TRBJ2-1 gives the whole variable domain DVKVTQSSRYLVKRTGEKVFLECVQDMDHENMFWYRQDPGLGLRLIYFSYDVKMKEKGDIPEGYSVSREKKERFSLILESASTNQTSMYLCASTSGVRSYNEQFFGPGTRLTVL.

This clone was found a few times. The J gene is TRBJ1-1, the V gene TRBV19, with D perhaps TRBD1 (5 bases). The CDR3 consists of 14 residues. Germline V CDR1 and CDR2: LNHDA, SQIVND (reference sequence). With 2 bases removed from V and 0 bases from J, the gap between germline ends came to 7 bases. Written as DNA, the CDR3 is TGTGCCAGTAGTATACCAGGGATGAACACTGAAGCTTTCTTT. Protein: CASSIPGMNTEAFF.

The CDR3 loop reads CASSLGPRYEQYF. The DNA of the CDR3 is TGTGCCAGCAGCTTAGGTCCCCGCTACGAGCAGTACTTC. J is TRBJ2-7 and V is TRBV11-3, with unresolved D. The CDR3 extends over 13 amino acids. V shed 1 base and J shed 3 bases, with 7 bases lying between them. In germline, CDR1 is SGHNT, CDR2 YENEEA.

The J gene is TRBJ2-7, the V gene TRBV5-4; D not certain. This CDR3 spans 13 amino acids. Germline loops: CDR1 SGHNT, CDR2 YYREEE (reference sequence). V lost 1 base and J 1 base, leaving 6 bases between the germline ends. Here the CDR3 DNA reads TGTGCCAGCAGCTTGATAGATTCCTACGAGCAGTACTTC. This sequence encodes CASSLIDSYEQYF.

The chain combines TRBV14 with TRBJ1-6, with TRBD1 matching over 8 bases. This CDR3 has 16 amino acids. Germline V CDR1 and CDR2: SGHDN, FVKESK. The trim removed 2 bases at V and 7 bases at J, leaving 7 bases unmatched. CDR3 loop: CASSQTTGGGNSPLHF. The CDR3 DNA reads TGTGCCAGCAGCCAAACAACAGGGGGAGGGAATTCACCCCTCCACTTT.

In DNA, the CDR3 is TGTGCCAGCAGCTTAGGCGCTAATGAAAAACTGTTTTTT. Amino acid sequence: CASSLGANEKLFF. This rearrangement joins TRBV7-3 to TRBJ1-4; D gene uncertain. V lost 2 bases to trimming and J lost 3 bases, with 4 bases between them. The CDR3 is 13 amino acids. Germline V gene lookup returns CDR1 SGHTA and CDR2 FQGTGA. Looking up the rest from reference TRBV7-3 and TRBJ1-4 gives the full variable domain: GAGVSQTPSNKVTEKGKYVELRCDPISGHTALYWYRQSLGQGPEFLIYFQGTGAADDSGLPNDRFFAVRPEGSVSTLKIQRTERGDSAVYLCASSLGANEKLFFGSGTQLSVL.

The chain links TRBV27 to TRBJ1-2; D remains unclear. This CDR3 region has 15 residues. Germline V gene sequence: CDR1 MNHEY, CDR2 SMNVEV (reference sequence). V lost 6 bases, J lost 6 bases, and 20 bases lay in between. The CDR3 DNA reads TGTGCCAGCAGCTATTCAATAGCACACCCCGATGGCTACACCTTC. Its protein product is CASSYSIAHPDGYTF.

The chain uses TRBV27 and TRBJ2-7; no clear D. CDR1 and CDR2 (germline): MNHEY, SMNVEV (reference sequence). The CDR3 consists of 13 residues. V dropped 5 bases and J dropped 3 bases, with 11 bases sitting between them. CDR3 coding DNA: TGTGCCAGCAGTCCGCCCCCCTTCTACGAGCAGTACTTC. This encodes CASSPPPFYEQYF.

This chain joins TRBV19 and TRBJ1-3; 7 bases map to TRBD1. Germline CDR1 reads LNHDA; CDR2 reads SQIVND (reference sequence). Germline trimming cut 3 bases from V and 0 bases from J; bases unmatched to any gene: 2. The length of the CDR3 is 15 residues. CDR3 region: CASSIGTVSGNTIYF. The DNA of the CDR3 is TGTGCCAGTAGTATCGGGACAGTCTCTGGAAACACCATATATTTT. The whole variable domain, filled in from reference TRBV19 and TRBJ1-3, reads DGGITQSPKYLFRKEGQNVTLSCEQNLNHDAMYWYRQDPGQGLRLIYYSQIVNDFQKGDIAEGYSVSREKKESFPLTVTSAQKNPTAFYLCASSIGTVSGNTIYFGEGSWLTVV.

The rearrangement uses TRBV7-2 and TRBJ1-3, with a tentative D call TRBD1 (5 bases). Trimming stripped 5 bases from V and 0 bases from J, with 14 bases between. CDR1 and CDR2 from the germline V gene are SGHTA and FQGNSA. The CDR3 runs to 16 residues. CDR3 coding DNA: TGTGCCAGCAGCCTCGGGACGTACCCCTCTGGAAACACCATATATTTT. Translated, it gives CASSLGTYPSGNTIYF.

CDR3 DNA sequence: TGTGCCAGCAGCTTAGCTCGGACTAGCTGGGATACGCAGTATTTT. Encoded protein: CASSLARTSWDTQYF. The rearrangement joins TRBV7-2 to TRBJ2-3; TRBD2 matches 8 bases. The CDR3 covers 15 residues. Germline lookup yields CDR1 SGHTA and CDR2 FQGNSA. Trimming removed 0 bases from V and 6 bases from J; junction bases left unmatched: 5.

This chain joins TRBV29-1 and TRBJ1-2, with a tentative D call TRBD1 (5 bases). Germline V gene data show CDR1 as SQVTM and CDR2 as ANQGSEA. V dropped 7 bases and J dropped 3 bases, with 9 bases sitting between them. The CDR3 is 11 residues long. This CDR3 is CSALTDYGYTF. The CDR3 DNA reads TGCAGCGCTCTGACAGACTATGGCTACACCTTC. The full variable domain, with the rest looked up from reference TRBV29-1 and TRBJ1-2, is SAVISQKPSRDICQRGTSLTIQCQVDSQVTMMFWYRQQPGQSLTLIATANQGSEATYESGFVIDKFPISRPNLTFSTLTVSNMSPEDSSIYLCSALTDYGYTFGSGTRLTVV.

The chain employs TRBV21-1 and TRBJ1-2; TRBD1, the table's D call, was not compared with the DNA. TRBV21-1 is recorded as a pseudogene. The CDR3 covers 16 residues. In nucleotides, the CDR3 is TGTGCCAGCAGCAACCGGGACAGGGGGCGGTACTATGGCTACACCTTC. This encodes CASSNRDRGRYYGYTF.

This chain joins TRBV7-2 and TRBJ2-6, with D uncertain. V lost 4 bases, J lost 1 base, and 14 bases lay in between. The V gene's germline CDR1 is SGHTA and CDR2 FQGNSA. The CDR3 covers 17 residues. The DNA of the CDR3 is TGTGCCAGCAGCTCCCAGAGTACTATTTCTGGGGCCAACGTCCTGACTTTC. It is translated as CASSSQSTISGANVLTF. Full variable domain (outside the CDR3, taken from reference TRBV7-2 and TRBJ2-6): GAGVSQSPSNKVTEKGKDVELRCDPISGHTALYWYRQSLGQGLEFLIYFQGNSAPDKSGLPSDRFSAERTGGSVSTLTIQRTQQEDSAVYLCASSSQSTISGANVLTFGAGSRLTVL.

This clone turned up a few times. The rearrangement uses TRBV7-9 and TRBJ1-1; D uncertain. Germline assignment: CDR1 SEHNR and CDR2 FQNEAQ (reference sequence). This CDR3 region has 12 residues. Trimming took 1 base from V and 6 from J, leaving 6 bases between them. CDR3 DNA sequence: TGTGCCAGCAGCTTAGTGGCGGCTGAAGCTTTCTTT. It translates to CASSLVAAEAFF.

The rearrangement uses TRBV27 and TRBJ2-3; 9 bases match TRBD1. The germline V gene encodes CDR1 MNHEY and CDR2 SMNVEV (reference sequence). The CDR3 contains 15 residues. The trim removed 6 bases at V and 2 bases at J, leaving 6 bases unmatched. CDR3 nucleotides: TGTGCCAGCAGAACCGGACAGGGGCACACAGATACGCAGTATTTT. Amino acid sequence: CASRTGQGHTDTQYF.

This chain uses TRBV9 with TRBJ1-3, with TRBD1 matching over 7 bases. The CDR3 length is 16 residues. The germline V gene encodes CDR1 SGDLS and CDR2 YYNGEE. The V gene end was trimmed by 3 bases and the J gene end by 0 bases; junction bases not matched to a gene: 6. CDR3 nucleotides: TGTGCCAGCAGCGCACAGGACAGGACCTCTGGAAACACCATATATTTT. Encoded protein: CASSAQDRTSGNTIYF.

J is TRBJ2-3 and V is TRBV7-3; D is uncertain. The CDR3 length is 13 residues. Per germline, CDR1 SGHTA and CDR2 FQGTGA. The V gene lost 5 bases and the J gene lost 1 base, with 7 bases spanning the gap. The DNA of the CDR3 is TGTGCCAGCAGCCCCACCCGCACAGATACGCAGTATTTT. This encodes CASSPTRTDTQYF.

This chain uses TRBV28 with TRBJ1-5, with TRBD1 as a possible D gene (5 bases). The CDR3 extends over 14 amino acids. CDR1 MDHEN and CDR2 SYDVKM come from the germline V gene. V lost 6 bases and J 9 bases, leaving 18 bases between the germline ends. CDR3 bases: TGTGCCAGCAGCCCAGGGCCTCAGGGATGGCCCCAGCATTTT. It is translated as CASSPGPQGWPQHF.

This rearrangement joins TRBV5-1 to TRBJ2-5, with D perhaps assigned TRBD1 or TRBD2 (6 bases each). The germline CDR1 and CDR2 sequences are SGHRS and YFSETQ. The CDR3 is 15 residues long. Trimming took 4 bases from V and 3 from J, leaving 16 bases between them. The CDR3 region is CASSPPGAVKETQYF. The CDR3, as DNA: TGCGCCAGCAGCCCCCCGGGGGCAGTCAAAGAGACCCAGTACTTC. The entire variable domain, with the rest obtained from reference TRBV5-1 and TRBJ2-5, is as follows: KAGVTQTPRYLIKTRGQQVTLSCSPISGHRSVSWYQQTPGQGLQFLFEYFSETQRNKGNFPGRFSGRQFSNSRSEMNVSTLELGDSALYLCASSPPGAVKETQYFGPGTRLLVL.

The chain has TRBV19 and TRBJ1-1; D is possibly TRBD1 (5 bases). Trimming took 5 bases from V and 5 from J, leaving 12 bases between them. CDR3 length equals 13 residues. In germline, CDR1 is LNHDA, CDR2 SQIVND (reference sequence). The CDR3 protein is CASSSSRVTEAFF. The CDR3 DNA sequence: TGTGCCAGTAGTTCGAGCAGGGTTACTGAAGCTTTCTTT.

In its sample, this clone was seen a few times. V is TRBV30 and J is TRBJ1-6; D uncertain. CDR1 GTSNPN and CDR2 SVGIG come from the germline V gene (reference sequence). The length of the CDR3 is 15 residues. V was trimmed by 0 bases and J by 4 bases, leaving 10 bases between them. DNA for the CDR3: TGTGCCTGGAGTGTACGAAGCGTATATAATTCACCCCTCCACTTT. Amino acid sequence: CAWSVRSVYNSPLHF.

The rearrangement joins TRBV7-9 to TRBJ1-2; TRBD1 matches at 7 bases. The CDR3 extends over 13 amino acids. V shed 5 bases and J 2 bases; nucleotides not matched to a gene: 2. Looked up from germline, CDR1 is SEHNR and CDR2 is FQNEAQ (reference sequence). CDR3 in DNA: TGTGCCAGCAGCCCGGGACAGAACTATGGCTACACCTTC. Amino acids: CASSPGQNYGYTF.

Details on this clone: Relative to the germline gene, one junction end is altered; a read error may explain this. The CDR3 nucleotides are TGTGTCAGTAGTATATTGGCCCTAGGAGCGGACAGAACAGATACGCAGTATTTT. Its translation: CVSSILALGADRTDTQYF. The chain joins TRBV19 to TRBJ2-3; weak D call: TRBD1 (6 bases). The germline V gene has CDR1 LNHDA and CDR2 SQIVND (reference sequence). CDR3 length equals 18 residues.